The sequence of this TCR beta chain was determined in a study of T-cell memory formation after mild COVID-19 (dated by TCRdb to about 2021). Study-wide context: Most TCR sequence clusters were specific to one of the two donors. In a couple of donors, T-cell clones that expanded and contracted after mild COVID-19 were tracked by sequencing TCRalpha and TCRbeta repertoires over time. The cohort was made up of two young adult volunteers, one female and one male, who were previously healthy.

PBMCs were isolated by Ficoll-Paque density gradient centrifugation. What the study reported, not specific to this receptor: Contracting CD4+ clones were located mainly in the CM and EM memory subsets, whereas CD8+ clones were found to be enriched in EMRA. Clones contracting from day 15 to 85 had balanced CD4/CD8 phenotypes, while a second wave expanding from day 15 to 37 was biased towards CD4+. Some responding clones were detected in pre-infection memory, suggesting pre-existing cross-reactive memory T cells joined the SARS-CoV-2 response. Only two mild cases were covered by the study, and larger cohorts that include severe cases with pre-infection samples were considered necessary. The second-wave clones that peaked on day 37 were not confirmed to be SARS-CoV-2 specific.

A word on this clonotype: Its antigen has not been determined. Per-base quality was not reported, and no clone a single base away is much larger than it.

The CDR3 starts with the cysteine, ends with the phenylalanine, and has 12 residues. Only the CDR3 portion is preserved as DNA: 36 bases, with reading frame beginning at the first base. Via the germline V gene, CDR1 is SQVTM and CDR2 ANQGSEA. V gives up 8 bases and J gives up 8 bases, and the segment between their germline ends measures 18 bases. This sample was sequenced with an Illumina NovaSeq 6000. TCRalpha and TCRbeta cDNA libraries were constructed by 5'RACE with constant-segment primers, with sample barcodes and unique molecular identifiers being introduced. Trizol reagent was used to extract RNA from every sample. The libraries were amplified in two PCR steps, and the second step added a second sample barcode and Illumina TruSeq adapters. Sequencing of libraries was performed on an Illumina NovaSeq with 2 x 150 bp paired-end reads. Processing in the source paper ran as follows. With migec v1.2.7, reads were demultiplexed and then collapsed into UMI-guided consensus sequences. Using mixcr v2.1.11, UMI consensuses were aligned to TRA and TRB V and J templates and then assembled into clonotypes. A clonotype was counted as expanded or contracted only if both edgeR and NoisET called the change significant, with noise models trained on biological replicates. For edgeR calls, a false discovery rate-adjusted p below 0.01 and a log2 fold-change threshold of 1 were applied. As an exploratory analysis of dynamics, max-normalized trajectories of the 1000 most abundant clonotypes were examined with PCA combined with hierarchical clustering. Separately sequenced CD4+ and CD8+ repertoires were used to assign a CD4 or CD8 phenotype to each responding clone. The public reads were run again by TCRdb, first through fastp at Q25 and then through MiXCR, and only productive beta chains were kept. All rows with the same CDR3 protein become a single entry with the most common DNA and genes. The V and J calls were determined by TCRdb, not by the authors. For this sample the table gives approximately 290,000 distinct CDR3 sequences, of which 15% to 20% were detected only once. The top ten hold around a fifth of the sample.

The sequence was collected from a young man who had mild COVID-19 (a few samples of this study predate the infection). The sample titles of this study are shuffled in the database, so cell type and time point are left out; the donor was told from shared clones. The chain uses TRBV29-1 and TRBJ1-1; the D gene is perhaps TRBD1, on 5 matching bases. The sequenced material came from PBMCs or a T cell subset sorted from them (not recorded which). The CDR3: CSSGTLGTEAFF. The nucleotides read TGCAGCAGCGGGACCCTGGGGACGGAAGCTTTCTTT.